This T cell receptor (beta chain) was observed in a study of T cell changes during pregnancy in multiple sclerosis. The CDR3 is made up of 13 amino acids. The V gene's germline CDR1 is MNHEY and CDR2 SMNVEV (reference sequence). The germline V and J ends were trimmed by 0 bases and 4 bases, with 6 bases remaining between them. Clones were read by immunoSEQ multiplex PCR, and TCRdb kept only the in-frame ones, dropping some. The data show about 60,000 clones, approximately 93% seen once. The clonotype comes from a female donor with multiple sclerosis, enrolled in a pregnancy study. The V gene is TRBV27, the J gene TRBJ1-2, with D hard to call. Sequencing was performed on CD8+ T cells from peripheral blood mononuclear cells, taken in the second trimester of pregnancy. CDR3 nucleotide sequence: TGTGCCAGCAGTTTATCGATCAGCTATGGCTACACCTTC. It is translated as CASSLSISYGYTF.